The 19 T cell receptor beta chains below come from one sample, sequenced in a study of vaccination and CD4 T cells after COVID-19 (dated by TCRdb to between 2021 and 2022). Reading the label with the study, this specimen's treatment or condition is: approximately 9-day PBMC culture with coronavirus spike peptide pools or control peptides (ViraFEST assay). Their target antigens are unknown. To prepare the library, PCR was applied. Sequencing was carried out with an Illumina iSeq 100. TCR sequencing of DNA from cultured CD4+ T cells used the Oncomine TCR Beta short-read assay at the Johns Hopkins FTIC core. TCRdb ran its own pipeline on the public reads, namely fastp trimming at Q25 and MiXCR clone calling, and kept in-frame beta chains. One record per CDR3 amino acid sequence lists the most common genes and DNA. The sample data list 15,000 to 20,000 distinct CDR3 sequences, and 63% of these were observed just once. About 12% of the sample rests with the top ten.

Sequenced input: CD4+ T cells from blood, cultured in vitro. The receptors come from a human donor who had recovered from COVID-19.

CDR3 nucleotides: TGTGCCAGCAGTGCCCCCGGAAACACTGAAGCTTTCTTT. It is translated as CASSAPGNTEAFF. The chain joins TRBV2 to TRBJ1-1; no reliable D call. The CDR3 has 13 residues. The V gene lost 4 bases and the J gene lost 2 bases, with 8 bases spanning the gap. Germline CDR1 and CDR2: SNHLY and FYNNEI.

The gene calls are TRBV6-1 and TRBJ2-7; tentatively, D is TRBD1 or TRBD2 (6 bases each). Germline V gene data show CDR1 as MNHNS and CDR2 as SASEGT. Trimming shortened V by 5 bases and J by 0 bases, and 20 bases separated the two germline ends. CDR3 length: 17 amino acids. The CDR3 protein is CASSNGGQPESSYEQYF. CDR3 DNA: TGTGCCAGCAGTAACGGGGGCCAGCCGGAAAGCTCCTACGAGCAGTACTTC.

DNA for the CDR3: TGTGCCAGCAGTGAAGTTGCAGGGGTAAACACCATATATTTT. This codes for CASSEVAGVNTIYF. This chain joins TRBV6-1 and TRBJ1-3; the D gene is possibly TRBD1 (6 bases). CDR1 is MNHNS, CDR2 SASEGT, per germline. The V gene lost 1 base and the J gene lost 6 bases, with 10 bases spanning the gap. This CDR3 is 14 amino acids long.

The chain couples TRBV20-1 to TRBJ1-4; no definite D call. The CDR3 spans 14 residues. Trimming removed 3 bases from V and 1 base from J, with 9 bases in between. Germline CDR1 is DFQATT and CDR2 is SNEGSKA (reference sequence). CDR3 in amino acids: CSAREVRTNEKLFF. CDR3 in DNA: TGCAGTGCTAGGGAGGTTAGAACTAATGAAAAACTGTTTTTT.

The chain employs TRBV27 and TRBJ2-2; 7 bases align to TRBD1. Germline V gene lookup returns CDR1 MNHEY and CDR2 SMNVEV (reference sequence). V shed 1 base and J 2 bases; nucleotides not matched to a gene: 7. This CDR3 region has 17 residues. Here the CDR3 reads CASSLYGGQYNTGELFF. CDR3 in DNA: TGTGCCAGCAGTTTATATGGGGGACAGTACAACACCGGGGAGCTGTTTTTT.

The chain has TRBV2 and TRBJ2-7; perhaps TRBD2 as D (5 bases). Germline-derived CDR1 and CDR2 are SNHLY and FYNNEI. CDR3 length: 13 residues. V gave up 9 bases and J gave up 1 base, with 13 bases separating them. In DNA form, the CDR3 reads TGTGCCAGTCTAGAGGGCGAGTCCTACGAGCAGTACTTC. Its protein is CASLEGESYEQYF.

J is TRBJ2-2 and V is TRBV2; a weak D match, TRBD1 (6 bases). The CDR3 covers 17 residues. The germline gives CDR1 SNHLY, CDR2 FYNNEI. With 6 bases removed from V and 5 bases from J, the gap between germline ends came to 22 bases. The CDR3 DNA sequence: TGTGCCAGCAGGATGGCCAGGGGCCGCTTAGGTACCGGGGAGCTGTTTTTT. Encoded protein: CASRMARGRLGTGELFF.

This clonotype turned up a few times. V and J are TRBV5-4 and TRBJ2-1; tentatively, D is TRBD1 or TRBD2 (5 bases each). The V end was cut by 2 bases, the J end by 4 bases, with 10 bases between. This CDR3 spans 14 amino acids. CDR1 SGHNT and CDR2 YYREEE come from the germline V gene (reference sequence). CDR3 sequence (DNA): TGTGCCAGCAGCTTACGGGACCTATACAATGAGCAGTTCTTC. Encoded protein: CASSLRDLYNEQFF.

This clonotype was seen only a few times. An end of the junction differs from the germline gene, which may be a read error. The J gene is TRBJ1-2, the V gene TRBV19; no clear D gene. The germline CDR1 and CDR2 sequences are LNHDA and SQIVND (reference sequence). The CDR3 has 13 residues. For the CDR3, the DNA is TGTGCCAGTGCCCCGAACTACGACTATGGCTGCACCTTC. It encodes CASAPNYDYGCTF.

This clonotype was counted between two and nine times. The rearrangement uses TRBV28 and TRBJ2-1; weak D call: TRBD2 (5 bases). The CDR3 has 16 residues. V shed 6 bases and J shed 8 bases, with 23 bases lying between them. CDR1 and CDR2 from the germline V gene are MDHEN and SYDVKM. As DNA, the CDR3 is TGTGCCAGCAGGATAGGTCATCGCGGCCTAGCCGATGAGCAGTTCTTC. It yields the protein CASRIGHRGLADEQFF.

This chain connects TRBV27 to TRBJ2-7; weak D call: TRBD2 (5 bases). V lost 5 bases to trimming and J lost 6 bases, with 14 bases between them. From germline, CDR1 is MNHEY and CDR2 SMNVEV (reference sequence). The CDR3 sequence is 13 residues long. In DNA form, the CDR3 reads TGTGCCAGCAGTCCCAGATTGGAGGTCGAGCAGTACTTC. Translated: CASSPRLEVEQYF.

The rearrangement uses TRBV2 and TRBJ2-2, with a weak D call TRBD1 (5 bases). The V end was cut by 0 bases, the J end by 11 bases, with 19 bases between. This CDR3 region has 16 residues. Germline CDR1 is SNHLY and CDR2 is FYNNEI. The DNA of the CDR3 is TGTGCCAGCAGTGAAGCACGGGCTAAGGGAAGGGGAGAGCTGTTTTTT. As protein: CASSEARAKGRGELFF.

This clonotype was detected only a few times. The chain joins TRBV11-3 to TRBJ2-7, with 8 bases aligning to TRBD1. Per germline, CDR1 SGHNT and CDR2 YENEEA. The CDR3 consists of 16 residues. After removal of 5 bases from V and 6 bases from J, the junction contained 15 bases not matched to a gene. The CDR3: CASSTMGTGTSGEQYF. The CDR3 DNA reads as TGTGCCAGCAGCACCATGGGGACAGGCACCTCAGGCGAGCAGTACTTC.

This clonotype was counted between two and nine times. The chain links TRBV6-2 or TRBV6-3 to TRBJ2-1; D not resolved. The CDR3 runs to 11 residues. Germline CDR1 is MNHEY and CDR2 is SVGEGT. The V end lost 2 bases, the J end lost 9 bases, and 5 bases lay between the germline ends. For the CDR3, the DNA is TGTGCCAGCAGTTACGCCTTTGAGCAGTTCTTC. This gives the protein CASSYAFEQFF.

This clonotype turned up a few times. The chain carries TRBV7-9 and TRBJ1-1; D remains ambiguous. The CDR3 covers 13 residues. The V gene's germline CDR1 is SEHNR and CDR2 FQNEAQ (reference sequence). The V and J ends lost 2 bases and 1 base respectively, with 5 bases between them. The CDR3 nucleotides read TGTGCCAGCAGCTTACAAGGGAACACTGAAGCTTTCTTT. Amino acid sequence: CASSLQGNTEAFF.

The V and J genes are TRBV6-1 and TRBJ1-2; D possibly corresponds to TRBD1 (6 bases). This CDR3 contains 14 residues. The V gene lost 6 bases and the J gene lost 3 bases, with 14 bases spanning the gap. CDR1 is MNHNS, CDR2 SASEGT, per germline. The CDR3 here is CASSRLRQDYGYTF. In nucleotides, the CDR3 is TGTGCCAGCAGCCGCCTCCGACAGGACTATGGCTACACCTTC.

The chain links TRBV20-1 to TRBJ2-7; a possible D gene is TRBD2 (6 bases). The germline V gene has CDR1 DFQATT and CDR2 SNEGSKA (reference sequence). Trimming left V 5 bases short and J 6 bases short, with 8 bases between. The CDR3 has 10 residues. CDR3 sequence: CSAGRLEQYF. As DNA, the CDR3 is TGCAGTGCTGGGAGGCTCGAGCAGTACTTC.

This rearrangement joins TRBV7-8 to TRBJ1-1; possibly TRBD1 for D (5 bases). The CDR3 length is 12 residues. From germline, CDR1 is SGHVS and CDR2 FQNEAQ. V was trimmed by 5 bases and J by 11 bases, leaving 15 bases between them. The CDR3 sequence is CASSTDRDWAFF. The DNA for the CDR3 is TGTGCCAGCAGCACTGACCGGGACTGGGCTTTCTTT. Together with reference TRBV7-8 and TRBJ1-1, the CDR3 gives the full variable domain: GAGVSQSPRYKVAKRGQDVALRCDPISGHVSLFWYQQALGQGPEFLTYFQNEAQLDKSGLPSDRFFAERPEGSVSTLKIQRTQQEDSAVYLCASSTDRDWAFFGQGTRLTVV.

The V call is TRBV7-6, the J call TRBJ2-5, with D unclear. The germline V gene encodes CDR1 SGHVS and CDR2 FNYEAQ. Trimming cost V 0 bases and J 0 bases, with 5 bases left between them. The CDR3 has 14 residues. In DNA, the CDR3 is TGTGCCAGCAGCTTAGCGTCAGACCAAGAGACCCAGTACTTC. This codes for CASSLASDQETQYF.